This is a list of T cell receptor beta chains from one sample in a study of blood T cell repertoires in COVID-19. TCRdb's table, derived via immunoSEQ multiplex PCR, lists solely in-frame clones and lacks some. The sample has some 460,000 clones; roughly 90% are singletons. Sequenced input: peripheral blood. Receptors originate from a woman aged 25 to 39 with acute or convalescent COVID-19. Each CDR3 is given without its conserved first and last residue. A D gene is named only where the DNA matches it firmly.

TRBV9	TRBD1	TRBJ2-3	ASSVAGGDTQY
TRBV11-2	-	TRBJ2-6	ASSLPGGSGANVLT
TRBV6-1	-	TRBJ1-3	ASSESPVMWGNTIY
TRBV29-1	-	TRBJ1-2	SVAQSSYGYT
TRBV28	TRBD2	TRBJ2-2	ASSLLGTSGGSGTGELF
TRBV24-1	TRBD2	TRBJ2-3	ATIGNKRTSGTDTQY
TRBV21-1	-	TRBJ2-3	ASSSLGRGGRDTQY
TRBV10-3	TRBD1	TRBJ1-1	AIRGDGDREVEAF
TRBV15	-	TRBJ1-5	ATSREVPLRRPNQPQH
TRBV12-5	-	TRBJ2-3	ASGLGSTDTQY
TRBV19	TRBD1	TRBJ1-5	ASSIVPTGFQPQH
TRBV28	-	TRBJ2-7	ASSLVPIYEQY
TRBV20-1	-	TRBJ1-2	SALQGTGYT
TRBV27	-	TRBJ2-1	ASTPGGPYNEQF
TRBV7-2	-	TRBJ2-3	ASSLGHTDTQY
TRBV11-2	-	TRBJ1-2	ASSLEQGFGYT
TRBV5-1	-	TRBJ1-4	ASSLEGGYYEKLF
TRBV6-2/TRBV6-3	TRBD2	TRBJ2-1	ASSYGVAGIPYNEQF
TRBV28	-	TRBJ1-6	ASSTSLRDIYNSPLH
TRBV19	TRBD1	TRBJ1-5	ASSPLTGQDNQPQH
TRBV5-6	-	TRBJ2-5	ASSYGKRAQY
TRBV28	TRBD1	TRBJ1-4	ASSLNRGQLVGLF
TRBV9	TRBD2	TRBJ2-5	ASNQRGVQETQY
TRBV11-2	-	TRBJ2-1	ASSLSAGNYNEQF
TRBV5-1	TRBD1	TRBJ1-1	ASSLYTGTGGLNTEAF
TRBV2	-	TRBJ2-7	ASSEAGGRGGSEQY
TRBV5-1	-	TRBJ2-5	ASSSLASLSETQY
TRBV5-1	-	TRBJ2-2	ASSLERLGELF
TRBV10-1	-	TRBJ2-7	ASSAGRFAEQY
TRBV29-1	-	TRBJ1-2	SVFRHTYGYT
TRBV6-4	TRBD2	TRBJ2-5	ASSEEAGGQRETQY
TRBV19	-	TRBJ2-3	ASSTGGLDTQY
TRBV2	TRBD2	TRBJ2-4	ASTSGGTLAKNIQY
TRBV19	TRBD1	TRBJ2-1	ASSWGDRAYNEQF
TRBV29-1	-	TRBJ1-2	SVRNYGYT
TRBV2	-	TRBJ1-2	ASSGDYGYT
TRBV6-6	-	TRBJ2-7	ASSYPPGDNNEQY
TRBV5-1	-	TRBJ2-3	ASSRGASTDTQY
TRBV19	TRBD1	TRBJ1-2	ASGTGVTYGYT
TRBV6-5	-	TRBJ2-2	ASKGHRLGFGELF
TRBV6-6	-	TRBJ2-5	ASSYPMEYQETQY
TRBV28	-	TRBJ2-2	ASTGFRTGELF
TRBV2	-	TRBJ2-3	ASSASAKDTQY
TRBV4-1	-	TRBJ1-1	ASSQVGTNHGF
TRBV5-4	-	TRBJ1-3	ASSLQGPSGNTIY
TRBV19	TRBD1	TRBJ2-5	ASSMGGQGRWETQY
TRBV6-5	-	TRBJ1-6	ASRDTGGSPLH
TRBV30	-	TRBJ1-1	AWSRKQNEAF
TRBV10-1	TRBD1	TRBJ2-3	ASSEDRVTDTQY
TRBV30	TRBD1	TRBJ2-3	AWSVHRGGDTQY
TRBV6-1	-	TRBJ1-2	ASSEAAGFGYT
TRBV11-3	-	TRBJ2-3	ASSPGHGADTQY
TRBV7-9	-	TRBJ1-3	ASSQGQHEGNTIY
TRBV7-8	TRBD1	TRBJ1-1	ASSPGGARAAEAF